This T cell receptor beta chain was recorded in a study of T cells in Graves' hyperthyroidism and ophthalmopathy. Researchers took RNA transcripts and amplified the TCR beta CDR3 regions from them. A set of HTBI primers served as the primers for a first-round RT-PCR of the TCR CDR3. TCRdb independently ran MiXCR on the multiplex PCR reads; one entry per CDR3 protein. The data show approximately 640,000 distinct CDR3 sequences, around 15% seen once. Study results and caveats: Ophthalmopathy could be told apart from stable hyperthyroidism with a 13 V-J model.

This clonotype turned up a few times. Its antigen is currently unknown. Trimming cost V 11 bases and J 0 bases; bases outside gene matches: 1. Germline loops: CDR1 MDHEN, CDR2 SYDVKM. The CDR3 loop spans 12 amino acids. A patient was excluded if there was uncontrolled infection, other autoimmune disease, pregnancy or lactation. The PBMCs studied were ones that came from about 10 ml fresh peripheral blood. This sequence originates from a woman between 25 and 40 years old with Graves' hyperthyroidism. The rearrangement joins TRBV28 to TRBJ1-5, with 7 positions matching TRBD1. Specimen: blood. This CDR3 is CAGQASNQPQHF. The CDR3 DNA reads as TGTGCCGGACAGGCTAGCAATCAGCCCCAGCATTTT.